The rows below give T cell receptor beta chains drawn from one sample of a study of T-cell reconstitution after alpha-beta-depleted transplantation in children. TCRdb fed the PCR reads into MiXCR, producing one record per CDR3 protein. The repertoire includes about 610,000 distinct CDR3 sequences, about 11% of them detected once, and about 4% sits in the top ten. The sequences come from PBMCs from the stem cell graft donor, collected from the stem cell graft. All receptors derive from a human donor who donated a stem cell graft to a child with acute myeloid leukemia. Both conserved end residues are part of each CDR3. A D gene is named only where the DNA matches it firmly. For some rows the clone size is stated as once, few or many, or as a class when expanded; others skip it.

j_call,clone_size,v_call,d_call,cdr3_aa,cdr3_nt
TRBJ1-6,-,TRBV28,-,CASTSGVSPLHF,TGTGCCAGCACCTCGGGGGTCAGCCCCCTCCACTTT
TRBJ1-3,-,TRBV18,-,CASSPPNGASSGNTIYF,TGTGCCAGCTCACCACCGAACGGCGCTAGCTCTGGAAACACCATATATTTT
TRBJ2-5,-,TRBV20-1,TRBD2,CSAPTILAGFETQYF,TGCAGTGCTCCCACTATACTAGCGGGGTTTGAGACCCAGTACTTC
TRBJ1-1,-,TRBV5-1,-,CASSLSGSDTEAFF,TGCGCCAGCAGCTTGTCAGGGAGCGACACTGAAGCTTTCTTT
TRBJ2-3,few,TRBV5-1,TRBD2,CASNIAGAGDTQYF,TGCGCCAGCAATATCGCGGGAGCGGGAGATACGCAGTATTTT
TRBJ2-5,many,TRBV20-1,TRBD2,CSARSGTQETQYF,TGCAGTGCGAGAAGCGGGACCCAAGAGACCCAGTACTTC
TRBJ2-7,few,TRBV5-4,TRBD2,CASSLAVGGSEQYF,TGTGCCAGCAGCTTGGCCGTGGGAGGGAGCGAGCAGTACTTC
TRBJ2-1,once,TRBV6-4,TRBD2,CASSDSGLAGATSYNEQFF,TGTGCCAGCAGTGATTCGGGACTAGCGGGAGCCACCAGCTACAATGAGCAGTTCTTC
TRBJ2-7,few,TRBV7-9,TRBD1,CASSSTGVSLYF,TGTGCCAGCAGCTCCACAGGGGTCTCTCTCTACTTC
TRBJ2-2,few,TRBV6-5,TRBD1,CASSYPPDRTSTGELFF,TGTGCCAGCAGTTACCCCCCGGACAGGACATCCACCGGGGAGCTGTTTTTT
TRBJ2-3,many,TRBV7-2,-,CASSPTLAGTDTQYF,TGTGCCAGCAGCCCGACTCTTGCTGGTACAGATACGCAGTATTTT
TRBJ1-4,-,TRBV7-2,-,CASSLKTGNEKLFF,TGTGCCAGCAGCTTGAAAACAGGGAATGAAAAACTGTTTTTT
TRBJ1-6,-,TRBV28,-,CASSLRREPLHF,TGTGCCAGCAGTTTGCGGCGGGAACCCCTCCACTTT
TRBJ2-1,few,TRBV2,TRBD2,CASIWAGVTDEQFF,TGTGCCAGTATCTGGGCGGGAGTGACCGATGAGCAGTTCTTC
TRBJ2-1,few,TRBV11-1,-,CASSPYPKQGDYEQFF,TGTGCCAGCAGCCCTTACCCTAAACAGGGAGATTATGAGCAGTTCTTC
TRBJ2-7,many,TRBV7-2,-,CASSLRPSSYEQYF,TGTGCCAGCAGCCTGCGACCTAGCTCCTACGAGCAGTACTTC
TRBJ2-7,-,TRBV27,TRBD2,CASKDRAGLAGWEYF,TGTGCCAGCAAGGACCGGGCGGGCCTAGCGGGGTGGGAGTACTTC
TRBJ2-3,many,TRBV7-2,TRBD2,CASSFILAGGGSTDTQYF,TGTGCCAGCAGCTTCATACTAGCGGGAGGAGGAAGCACAGATACGCAGTATTTT
TRBJ1-4,-,TRBV20-1,TRBD1,CSARDWGGQGGSHEKLFF,TGCAGTGCTAGAGATTGGGGAGGACAGGGTGGATCCCATGAAAAACTGTTTTTT
TRBJ2-7,few,TRBV28,TRBD1,CASSSPPYRTGGTYEQYF,TGTGCCAGCAGTTCCCCGCCCTATCGGACAGGCGGAACCTACGAGCAGTACTTC
TRBJ2-7,-,TRBV5-5,TRBD1,CASSPSQGMDEQYF,TGTGCCAGCAGCCCCTCACAGGGGATGGACGAGCAGTACTTC
TRBJ1-2,many,TRBV7-2,-,CASSLAGNGYTF,TGTGCCAGCAGCTTAGCTGGGAATGGCTACACCTTC
TRBJ1-1,-,TRBV4-2,-,CASSPPRAGVNTEAFF,TGTGCCAGCAGCCCCCCTCGGGCAGGAGTGAACACTGAAGCTTTCTTT
TRBJ2-3,few,TRBV7-2,-,CASSLVLTDTQYF,TGTGCCAGCAGCTTAGTTCTGACAGATACGCAGTATTTT
TRBJ2-2,many,TRBV4-3,TRBD2,CASSQEGLAANTGELFF,TGCGCCAGCAGCCAAGAAGGACTAGCGGCGAACACCGGGGAGCTGTTTTTT
TRBJ1-1,many,TRBV29-1,-,CSVAGTEAFF,TGCAGCGTTGCCGGCACTGAAGCTTTCTTT
TRBJ2-3,-,TRBV28,TRBD2,CASSPAGGLSDTQYF,TGTGCCAGCAGCCCAGCGGGAGGGCTTTCAGATACGCAGTATTTT
TRBJ2-3,few,TRBV6-6,-,CASTDISTDTQYF,TGTGCCAGCACCGACATCAGCACAGATACGCAGTATTTT
TRBJ2-1,-,TRBV30,-,CAWSRGSDNEQFF,TGTGCCTGGAGTAGGGGGTCCGACAATGAGCAGTTCTTC
TRBJ2-4,many,TRBV7-2,TRBD1,CASSSLTGGNIQYF,TGTGCCAGCAGCTCCCTAACAGGGGGAAACATTCAGTACTTC
TRBJ2-1,few,TRBV15,TRBD2,CATSRELAGYNEQFF,TGTGCCACCAGCAGAGAACTAGCGGGTTACAATGAGCAGTTCTTC
TRBJ1-4,many,TRBV20-1,-,CSAGGSTNEKLFF,TGCAGTGCCGGGGGATCAACTAATGAAAAACTGTTTTTT
TRBJ1-4,-,TRBV20-1,TRBD1,CSATRQGFVEKLFF,TGCAGTGCTACCAGACAGGGTTTTGTTGAAAAACTGTTTTTT
TRBJ2-6,-,TRBV3-1,TRBD1,CASSQLAGGAGANVLTF,TGTGCCAGCAGCCAATTAGCAGGGGGAGCTGGGGCCAACGTCCTGACTTTC
TRBJ2-3,few,TRBV4-3,-,CASSQQTLLGTDTQYF,TGCGCCAGCAGCCAACAGACCCTACTGGGCACAGATACGCAGTATTTT
TRBJ2-5,-,TRBV29-1,-,CSAFLGPETQYF,TGCAGCGCCTTTCTGGGGCCAGAGACCCAGTACTTC
TRBJ2-5,many,TRBV29-1,-,CSVEIVVGETQYF,TGCAGCGTTGAAATCGTCGTAGGAGAGACCCAGTACTTC
TRBJ1-2,many,TRBV20-1,TRBD1,CSASSPTGWDYGYTF,TGCAGTGCTAGCTCCCCGACAGGGTGGGACTATGGCTACACCTTC
TRBJ1-6,few,TRBV29-1,TRBD1,CSVQTGTADSPLHF,TGCAGCGTCCAAACAGGGACAGCGGATTCACCCCTCCACTTT